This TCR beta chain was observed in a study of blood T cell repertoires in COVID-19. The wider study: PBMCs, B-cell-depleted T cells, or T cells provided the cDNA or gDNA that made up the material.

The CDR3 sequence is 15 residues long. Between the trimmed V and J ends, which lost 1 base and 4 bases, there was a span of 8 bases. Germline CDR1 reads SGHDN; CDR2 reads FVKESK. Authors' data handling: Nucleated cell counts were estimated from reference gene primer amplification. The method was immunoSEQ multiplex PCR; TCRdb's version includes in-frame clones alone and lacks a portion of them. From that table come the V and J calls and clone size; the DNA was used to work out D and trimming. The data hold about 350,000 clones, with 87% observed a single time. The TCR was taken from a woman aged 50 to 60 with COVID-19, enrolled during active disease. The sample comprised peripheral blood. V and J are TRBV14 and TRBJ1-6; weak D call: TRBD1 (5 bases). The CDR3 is CASSQVKGYNSPLHF. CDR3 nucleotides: TGTGCCAGCAGCCAAGTAAAGGGGTATAATTCACCCCTCCACTTT.